A single sample is the source of the 22 T cell receptor beta chains below, sequenced in a study of control samples from healthy donors and cancer patients. Repertoires were generated with immunoSEQ multiplex PCR, while TCRdb's copy carries only in-frame clones and drops some. The sample includes more than 10,000 clones, about 92% of them seen just once. The material sequenced was PBMCs. The source of these receptors is an elderly man with lung cancer.

This sequence joins TRBV5-4 and TRBJ1-4; D remains unclear. From germline, CDR1 is SGHNT and CDR2 YYREEE (reference sequence). V was trimmed by 4 bases and J by 4 bases, leaving 8 bases between them. The CDR3 contains 13 residues. The DNA of the CDR3 is TGTGCCAGCAGCACCCAAATTAATGAAAAACTGTTTTTT. Encoded protein: CASSTQINEKLFF.

This chain links TRBV1 with TRBJ2-7; TRBD1, the table's D call, lacks a check against the DNA. TRBV1 is termed a pseudogene. The CDR3 spans 16 residues. CDR3 sequence (DNA): TGCACCAGCAGCCAATCCCGGGACAGGGGCTCCTACGAGCAGTACGTC. Its protein is CTSSQSRDRGSYEQYV.

V usage is TRBV6-5 and J usage is TRBJ2-7, with TRBD2 matching 7 bases. CDR1 is MNHEY and CDR2 is SVGAGI in the germline V gene. The CDR3 is 15 amino acids. Trimming removed 0 bases from V and 6 bases from J; junction bases left unmatched: 8. Here the CDR3 reads CASSYSRGTGGEQYF. The CDR3 DNA is TGTGCCAGCAGTTACTCGCGAGGGACGGGGGGCGAGCAGTACTTC.

The chain couples TRBV12-3 or TRBV12-4 to TRBJ2-5; 7 bases agree with TRBD1. V dropped 7 bases and J dropped 5; count of bases not matched to a gene: 7. The CDR3 spans 13 residues. DNA of the CDR3: TGTGCCAGCACCATACAGGGGCCGGAGACCCAGTACTTC. Amino acid sequence: CASTIQGPETQYF.

The CDR3 nucleotides are TGTGCCAGCAGCAATTCCTTACAGGTGTCCAATCAGCCCCAGCATTTT. It specifies CASSNSLQVSNQPQHF. V is TRBV3-1 (or the pseudogene TRBV3-2) and J is TRBJ1-5; D possibly corresponds to TRBD1 (5 bases). The CDR3 is made up of 16 amino acids. V was trimmed by 5 bases and J by 3 bases, leaving 17 bases between them. The germline V gene has CDR1 LGHDT and CDR2 YNNKEL (reference sequence).

The chain uses TRBV11-3 and TRBJ2-7, with TRBD2 matching over 7 bases. Germline V CDR1 and CDR2: SGHNT, YENEEA. V was pared by 2 bases and J by 2 bases, with 3 bases of the junction left unmatched. The CDR3 extends over 14 amino acids. In DNA, the CDR3 is TGTGCCAGCAGCTTACAAGCGGGGCCCTACGAGCAGTACTTC. Encoded protein: CASSLQAGPYEQYF.

The chain links TRBV7-8 to TRBJ1-2, with a weak D call TRBD1 (5 bases). The germline V gene has CDR1 SGHVS and CDR2 FQNEAQ. V lost 5 bases, J lost 1 base, and 11 bases lay in between. This CDR3 is built from 14 residues. CDR3 amino acids: CASSLTGSNYGYTF. Written as DNA, the CDR3 is TGTGCCAGCAGCCTAACAGGAAGTAACTATGGCTACACCTTC.

V usage is TRBV7-9 and J usage is TRBJ2-3; the match to TRBD2 covers 15 bases. This CDR3 comprises 17 residues. Trimming took 4 bases from V and 4 from J; bases not matched to a gene: 6. The germline V gene has CDR1 SEHNR and CDR2 FQNEAQ (reference sequence). The CDR3 sequence: CASSWTSGGASADTQYF. The CDR3 coding sequence is TGTGCCAGCAGCTGGACTAGCGGGGGGGCCTCGGCAGATACGCAGTATTTT.

In this sample, this clone turned up once. The chain carries TRBV5-6 and TRBJ1-3, with no clear D. Trimming stripped 5 bases from V and 4 bases from J, with 10 bases between. The CDR3 runs 13 residues. Germline assignment: CDR1 SGHDT and CDR2 YYEEEE. CDR3: CASSWKVGNTIYF. The CDR3 DNA follows: TGTGCCAGCAGTTGGAAGGTCGGAAACACCATATATTTT.

In its sample, this clone was seen once. The rearrangement joins TRBV3-1 (or the pseudogene TRBV3-2) to TRBJ2-5, with D perhaps assigned TRBD1 or TRBD2 (6 bases each). Per the germline V gene, CDR1 is LGHDT and CDR2 is YNNKEL (reference sequence). This CDR3 has 17 amino acids. Trimming took off 6 bases at V and 5 bases at J, with 25 bases between the two ends. The CDR3 protein is CASSPRGHFNGGETQYF. CDR3 DNA: TGTGCCAGCAGTCCGAGGGGACACTTCAATGGAGGGGAGACCCAGTACTTC.

The chain recombines TRBV3-1 (or the pseudogene TRBV3-2) with TRBJ2-1; the D gene is possibly TRBD2 (6 bases). Trimming pared 5 bases from V and 7 bases from J, leaving 18 bases between. Germline loops: CDR1 LGHDT, CDR2 YNNKEL (reference sequence). The CDR3 has 15 amino acids. CDR3 loop: CASSSGAGRYNEQFF. CDR3 coding DNA: TGTGCCAGCAGCTCTGGGGCGGGGAGGTATAATGAGCAGTTCTTC.

This clone was counted between two and nine times. The chain carries TRBV7-2 and TRBJ2-7, with a tentative D call TRBD2 (5 bases). The germline V gene has CDR1 SGHTA and CDR2 FQGNSA. Deletions cut 0 bases from V and 0 bases from J, with 12 bases between. The CDR3 length is 16 residues. CDR3 coding DNA: TGTGCCAGCAGCTTAGCCGCGGCGGGCAACTCCTACGAGCAGTACTTC. Residues: CASSLAAAGNSYEQYF.

DNA for the CDR3: TGTGCCAGCAGGATACAGGGGAGCCCCATATATTTT. Its protein is CASRIQGSPIYF. V and J are TRBV12-3 or TRBV12-4 and TRBJ1-3; TRBD1 matches at 7 bases. This CDR3 is built from 12 residues. V gave up 6 bases and J gave up 11 bases; unmatched junction bases: 7.

The chain links TRBV20-1 to TRBJ2-3, with D uncertain. CDR3 length: 11 amino acids. Germline assignment: CDR1 DFQATT and CDR2 SNEGSKA (reference sequence). Trimming left V 5 bases short and J 5 bases short, with 8 bases between. Here the CDR3 DNA reads TGCAGTGCTGCTCGGATAGATACGCAGTATTTT. Protein product: CSAARIDTQYF.

The chain has TRBV19 and TRBJ1-4; D might be TRBD1 (6 bases). The CDR3 consists of 13 residues. Between the trimmed V and J ends, which lost 10 bases and 5 bases, there was a span of 14 bases. The V gene's germline CDR1 is LNHDA and CDR2 SQIVND (reference sequence). The CDR3 is CATTGMGNEKLFF. The CDR3 coding sequence is TGTGCCACCACAGGGATGGGAAATGAAAAACTGTTTTTT.

This CDR3 reads CASSQDSGQGLNKAYTF. The CDR3, as DNA: TGTGCCAGCAGCCAAGATTCCGGACAGGGCCTCAATAAGGCCTACACCTTC. The rearrangement links TRBV4-2 to TRBJ1-2; TRBD1 matches at 8 bases. The CDR3 extends over 17 amino acids. CDR1 and CDR2 (germline): LGHNA, YNFKEQ. The junction had 16 bases not matched to a gene; V was cut back by 0 bases and J by 10 bases.

In its sample, this clone was seen a few times. The chain recombines TRBV5-1 with TRBJ2-5; no definite D call. Germline V CDR1 and CDR2: SGHRS, YFSETQ. Deletions cut 0 bases from V and 1 base from J, with 16 bases between. The CDR3 is 17 residues long. The CDR3 here is CASSLAGGLTPQETQYF. In nucleotides, the CDR3 is TGCGCCAGCAGCTTGGCGGGTGGGCTAACCCCCCAAGAGACCCAGTACTTC.

The V and J genes are TRBV28 and TRBJ2-2, with D perhaps matching TRBD1 (6 bases). The CDR3 runs 14 residues. V was pared by 3 bases and J by 3 bases, with 8 bases between. Germline CDR1 MDHEN, CDR2 SYDVKM. This CDR3 is CASSLDSYTGELFF. In DNA form, the CDR3 reads TGTGCCAGCAGTTTGGACAGTTACACCGGGGAGCTGTTTTTT.

A single count supports this clone. The chain uses TRBV28 and TRBJ1-2; D not certain. This CDR3 contains 13 residues. Germline lookup yields CDR1 MDHEN and CDR2 SYDVKM. V lost 4 bases and J 8 bases, leaving 14 bases between the germline ends. CDR3 sequence (DNA): TGTGCCAGCAGTTCCCTTTTATACGAGGGCTACACCTTC. It translates to CASSSLLYEGYTF.

CDR3 residues: CASSIGQGADTQYF. DNA of the CDR3: TGTGCCAGTAGTATAGGACAGGGGGCGGATACGCAGTATTTT. The chain recombines TRBV19 with TRBJ2-3, with 10 bases fitting TRBD1. The J segment lost 6 bases and the V segment lost 1 base, leaving 1 base of the junction unmatched. The CDR3 spans 14 residues. Germline assignment: CDR1 LNHDA and CDR2 SQIVND (reference sequence).

This clone appeared once. The chain has TRBV4-3 and TRBJ1-5; 10 bases fit TRBD1. The CDR3 spans 14 residues. With V trimmed by 3 bases and J by 5 bases, 1 base remained unmatched. Per germline, CDR1 LGHNA and CDR2 YSLEER. CDR3 in DNA: TGCGCCAGCAGCCACGGGACAGGGGATCAGCCCCAGCATTTT. Encoded protein: CASSHGTGDQPQHF.

The chain combines TRBV18 with TRBJ2-1; D may be TRBD1 (6 bases). Germline V gives CDR1 KGHSH, CDR2 LQKENI. This CDR3 contains 21 residues. With 2 bases removed from V and 0 bases from J, the gap between germline ends came to 26 bases. The CDR3 DNA is TGTGCCAGCTCACCAGTGTGGGGGCCACAGGGTAACCATGACTCCTACAATGAGCAGTTCTTC. As protein: CASSPVWGPQGNHDSYNEQFF.